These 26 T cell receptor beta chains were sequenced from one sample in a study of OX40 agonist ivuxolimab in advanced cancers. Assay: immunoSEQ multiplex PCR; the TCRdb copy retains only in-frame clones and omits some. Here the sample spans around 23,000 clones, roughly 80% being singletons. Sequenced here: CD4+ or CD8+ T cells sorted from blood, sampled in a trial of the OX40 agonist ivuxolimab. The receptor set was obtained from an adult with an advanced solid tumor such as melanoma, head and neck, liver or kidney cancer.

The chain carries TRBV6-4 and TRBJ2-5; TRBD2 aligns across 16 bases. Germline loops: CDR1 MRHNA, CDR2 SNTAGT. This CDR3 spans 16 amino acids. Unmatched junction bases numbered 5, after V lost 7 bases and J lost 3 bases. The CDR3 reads CASNLGLAGGKETQYF. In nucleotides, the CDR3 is TGTGCCAGCAACTTGGGACTAGCGGGAGGGAAAGAGACCCAGTACTTC.

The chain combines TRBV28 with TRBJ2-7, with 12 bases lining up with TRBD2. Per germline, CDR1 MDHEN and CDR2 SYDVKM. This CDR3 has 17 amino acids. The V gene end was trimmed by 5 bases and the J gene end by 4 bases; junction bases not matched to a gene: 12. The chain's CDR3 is CASSPTRLTSGSYEQYF. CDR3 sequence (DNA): TGTGCCAGCAGTCCTACACGCCTGACTAGCGGGAGTTACGAGCAGTACTTC.

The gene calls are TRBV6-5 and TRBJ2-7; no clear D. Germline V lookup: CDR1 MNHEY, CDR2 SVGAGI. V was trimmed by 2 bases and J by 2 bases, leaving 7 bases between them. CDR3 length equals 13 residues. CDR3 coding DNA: TGTGCCAGCAGTTACGGGCCGGCCTACGAGCAGTACTTC. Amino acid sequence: CASSYGPAYEQYF.

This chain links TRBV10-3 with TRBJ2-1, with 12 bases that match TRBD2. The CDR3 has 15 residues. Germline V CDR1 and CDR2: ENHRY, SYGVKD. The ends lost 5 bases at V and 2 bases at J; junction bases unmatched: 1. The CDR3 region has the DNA TGTGCCATCAGTCTAGCGGGAGGGCCCTACAATGAGCAGTTCTTC. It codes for CAISLAGGPYNEQFF.

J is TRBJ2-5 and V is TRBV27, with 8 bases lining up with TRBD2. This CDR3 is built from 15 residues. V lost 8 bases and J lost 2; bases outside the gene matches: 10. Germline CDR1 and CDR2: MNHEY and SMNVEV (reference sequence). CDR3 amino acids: CASGATSGPQETQYF. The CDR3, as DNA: TGTGCCAGCGGGGCTACTAGCGGACCTCAAGAGACCCAGTACTTC.

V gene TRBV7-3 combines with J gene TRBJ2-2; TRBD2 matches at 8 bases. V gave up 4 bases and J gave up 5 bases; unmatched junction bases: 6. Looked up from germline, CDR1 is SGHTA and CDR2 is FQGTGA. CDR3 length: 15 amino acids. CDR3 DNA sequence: TGTGCCAGCAGCTACTCCAGCGGGGGTACCGGGGAGCTGTTTTTT. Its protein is CASSYSSGGTGELFF.

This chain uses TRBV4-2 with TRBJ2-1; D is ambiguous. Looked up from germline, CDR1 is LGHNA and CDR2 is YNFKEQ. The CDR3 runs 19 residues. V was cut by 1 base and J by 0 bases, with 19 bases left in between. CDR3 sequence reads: CASSQGSPTAISSYNEQFF. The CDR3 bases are TGTGCCAGCAGCCAAGGTTCACCGACGGCGATAAGCTCCTACAATGAGCAGTTCTTC.

The CDR3: CANTSPLDTQYF. The CDR3 coding sequence is TGTGCCAACACTAGCCCCCTCGATACGCAGTATTTT. V usage is TRBV27 and J usage is TRBJ2-3, with D tentatively TRBD2 (6 bases). The CDR3 length is 12 residues. The V end lost 10 bases, the J end lost 6 bases, and 14 bases lay between the germline ends. Germline-derived CDR1 and CDR2 are MNHEY and SMNVEV (reference sequence).

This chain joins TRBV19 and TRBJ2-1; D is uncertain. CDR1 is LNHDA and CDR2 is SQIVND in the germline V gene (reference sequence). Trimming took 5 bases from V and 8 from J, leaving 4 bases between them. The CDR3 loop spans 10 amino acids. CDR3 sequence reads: CASSGDEQFF. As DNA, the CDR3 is TGTGCCAGTAGTGGTGATGAGCAGTTCTTC.

The CDR3 spells CAWSLRSMAGELFF. CDR3 DNA sequence: TGTGCCTGGAGTTTGCGGAGTATGGCCGGGGAGCTGTTTTTT. The rearrangement links TRBV30 to TRBJ2-2, with D unresolved. Germline CDR1 GTSNPN, CDR2 SVGIG (reference sequence). This CDR3 comprises 14 residues. Deletions cut 2 bases from V and 6 bases from J, with 13 bases between.

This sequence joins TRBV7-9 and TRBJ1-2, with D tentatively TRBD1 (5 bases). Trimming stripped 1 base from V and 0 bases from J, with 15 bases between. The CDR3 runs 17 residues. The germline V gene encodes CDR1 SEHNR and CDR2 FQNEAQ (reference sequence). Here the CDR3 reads CASSLEGLQSSNYGYTF. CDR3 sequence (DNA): TGTGCCAGCAGCTTAGAGGGACTGCAATCTTCTAACTATGGCTACACCTTC.

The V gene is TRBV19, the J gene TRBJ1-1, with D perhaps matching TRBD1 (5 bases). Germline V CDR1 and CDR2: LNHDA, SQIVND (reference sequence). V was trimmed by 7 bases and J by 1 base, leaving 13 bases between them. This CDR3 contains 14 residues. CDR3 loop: CASTNLGENTEAFF. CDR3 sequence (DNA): TGTGCCAGTACCAATCTGGGGGAGAACACTGAAGCTTTCTTT.

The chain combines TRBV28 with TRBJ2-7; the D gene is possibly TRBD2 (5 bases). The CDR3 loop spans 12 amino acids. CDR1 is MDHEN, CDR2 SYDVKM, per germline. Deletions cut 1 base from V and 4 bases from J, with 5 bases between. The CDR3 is CASSLSGYEQYF. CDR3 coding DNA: TGTGCCAGCAGTTTATCGGGGTACGAGCAGTACTTC. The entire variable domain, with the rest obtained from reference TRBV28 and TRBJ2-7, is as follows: DVKVTQSSRYLVKRTGEKVFLECVQDMDHENMFWYRQDPGLGLRLIYFSYDVKMKEKGDIPEGYSVSREKKERFSLILESASTNQTSMYLCASSLSGYEQYFGPGTRLTVT.

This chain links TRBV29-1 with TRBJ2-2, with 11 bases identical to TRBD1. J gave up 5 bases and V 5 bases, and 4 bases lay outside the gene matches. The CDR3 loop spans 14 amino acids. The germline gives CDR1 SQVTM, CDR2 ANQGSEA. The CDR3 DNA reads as TGCAGCGTTCGGACAGGGGGCATAACCGGGGAGCTGTTTTTT. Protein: CSVRTGGITGELFF.

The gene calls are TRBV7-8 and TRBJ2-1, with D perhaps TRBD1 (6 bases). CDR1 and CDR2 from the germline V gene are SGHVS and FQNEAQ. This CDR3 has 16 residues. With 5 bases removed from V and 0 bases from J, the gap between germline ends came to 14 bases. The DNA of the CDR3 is TGTGCCAGCAGCACACTCGGACAGAGCTCCTACAATGAGCAGTTCTTC. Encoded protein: CASSTLGQSSYNEQFF.

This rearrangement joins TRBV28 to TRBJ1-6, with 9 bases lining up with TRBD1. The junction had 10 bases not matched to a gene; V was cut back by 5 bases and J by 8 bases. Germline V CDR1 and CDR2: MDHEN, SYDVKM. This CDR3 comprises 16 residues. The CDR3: CASSLRLQGAYSPLHF. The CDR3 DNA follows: TGTGCCAGCAGTCTGCGACTACAGGGGGCTTATTCACCCCTCCACTTT.

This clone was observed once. For the CDR3, the DNA is TGTGCCACCACCTCGCCCCCAGGCGAGCAGTACTTC. This translates into CATTSPPGEQYF. The chain links TRBV15 to TRBJ2-7; D gene unclear. V lost 7 bases and J 6 bases, leaving 13 bases between the germline ends. Germline-derived CDR1 and CDR2 are LNHNV and YYDKDF (reference sequence). The CDR3 totals 12 residues.

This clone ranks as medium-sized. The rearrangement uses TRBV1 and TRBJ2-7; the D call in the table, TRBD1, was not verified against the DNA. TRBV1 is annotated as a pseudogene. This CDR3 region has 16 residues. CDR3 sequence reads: CTSRPIDREETYEQYF. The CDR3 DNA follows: TGCACCAGCAGACCCATCGACAGGGAGGAAACCTACGAGCAGTACTTC.

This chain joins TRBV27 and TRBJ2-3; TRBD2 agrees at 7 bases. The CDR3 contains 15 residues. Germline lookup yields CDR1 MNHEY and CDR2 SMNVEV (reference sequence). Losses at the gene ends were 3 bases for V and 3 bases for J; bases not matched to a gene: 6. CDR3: CASSFGAGRTDTQYF. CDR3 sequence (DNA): TGTGCCAGCAGTTTTGGAGCGGGGAGAACAGATACGCAGTATTTT.

The chain's CDR3 is CASSLKGTSGRASYEQYF. As DNA, the CDR3 is TGTGCCAGCAGTTTAAAGGGGACTAGCGGGAGGGCCTCCTACGAGCAGTACTTC. This chain uses TRBV27 with TRBJ2-7, with 16 nucleotides matching TRBD2. With 2 bases clipped from V and 0 bases from J, the junction kept 4 bases outside the gene matches. Germline CDR1 and CDR2: MNHEY and SMNVEV (reference sequence). This CDR3 is built from 18 residues.

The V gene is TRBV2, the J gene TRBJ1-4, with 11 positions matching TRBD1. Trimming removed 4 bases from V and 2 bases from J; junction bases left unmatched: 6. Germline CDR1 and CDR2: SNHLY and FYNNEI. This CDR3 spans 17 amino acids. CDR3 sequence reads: CASSAGTGGPTNEKLFF. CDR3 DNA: TGTGCCAGCAGTGCGGGGACAGGGGGACCCACTAATGAAAAACTGTTTTTT.

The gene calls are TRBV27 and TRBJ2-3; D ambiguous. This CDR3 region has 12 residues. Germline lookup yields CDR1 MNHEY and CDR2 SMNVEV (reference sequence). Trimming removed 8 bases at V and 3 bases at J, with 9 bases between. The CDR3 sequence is CASGSLTDTQYF. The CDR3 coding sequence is TGTGCCAGCGGATCCCTTACAGATACGCAGTATTTT.

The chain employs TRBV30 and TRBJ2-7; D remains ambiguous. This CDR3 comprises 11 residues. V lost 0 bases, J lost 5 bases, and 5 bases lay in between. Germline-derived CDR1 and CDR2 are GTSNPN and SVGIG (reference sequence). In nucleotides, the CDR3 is TGTGCCTGGAGTGTGTTGGACGAGCAGTACTTC. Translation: CAWSVLDEQYF.

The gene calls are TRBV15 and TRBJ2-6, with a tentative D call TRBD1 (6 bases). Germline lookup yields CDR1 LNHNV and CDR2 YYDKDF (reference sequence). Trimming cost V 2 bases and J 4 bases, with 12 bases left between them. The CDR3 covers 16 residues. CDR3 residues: CATSRRRQAGANVLTF. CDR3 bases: TGTGCCACCAGCAGACGCCGACAGGCCGGGGCCAACGTCCTGACTTTC.

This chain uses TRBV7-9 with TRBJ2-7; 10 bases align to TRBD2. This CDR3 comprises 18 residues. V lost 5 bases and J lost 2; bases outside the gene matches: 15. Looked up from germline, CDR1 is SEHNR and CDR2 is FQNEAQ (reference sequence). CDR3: CASSPGASGSDFAYEQYF. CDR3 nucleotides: TGTGCCAGCAGCCCCGGGGCTAGCGGGAGTGATTTCGCCTACGAGCAGTACTTC.

The CDR3 protein is CAWRSTGNNQPQHF. CDR3 nucleotide sequence: TGTGCCTGGAGGTCGACAGGGAACAATCAGCCCCAGCATTTT. The rearrangement joins TRBV30 to TRBJ1-5; 7 bases match TRBD1. The V and J ends lost 3 bases and 3 bases, in that order; junction bases with no gene match: 5. Germline CDR1 reads GTSNPN; CDR2 reads SVGIG (reference sequence). CDR3 length equals 14 residues.